This record concerns one T cell receptor (beta chain) sequence. The sample originates from a study of OX40 agonist ivuxolimab in advanced cancers. TCRdb's table, derived via immunoSEQ multiplex PCR, lists solely in-frame clones and lacks some. The table has over 55,000 clones, over 60% seen once. CDR1 is SGHNT, CDR2 YYREEE, per germline (reference sequence). The CDR3 spans 16 residues. Germline trimming cut 2 bases from V and 5 bases from J; bases unmatched to any gene: 10. Source: CD4+ or CD8+ T cells sorted from blood, taken in a trial of the OX40 agonist ivuxolimab. This TCR derives from an adult with an advanced solid tumor such as melanoma, head and neck, liver or kidney cancer. The rearrangement joins TRBV5-4 to TRBJ2-7; 10 bases are shared with TRBD2. The CDR3 spells CASSLGSGLATHEQYF. The CDR3 DNA sequence: TGTGCCAGCAGCTTAGGGTCGGGACTAGCGACCCACGAGCAGTACTTC.